The 2 T cell receptor beta chains reported below all come from one sample, sequenced in a study of blood T cell repertoires in COVID-19. The assay was immunoSEQ multiplex PCR, and TCRdb's table has in-frame clones only and misses some. The sample lists about 190,000 clones, roughly 73% occurring once. The source material was peripheral blood. These receptors all come from a woman older than 75 with active or convalescent COVID-19.

V is TRBV10-2 and J is TRBJ2-7, with TRBD1 identical over 8 bases. The CDR3 consists of 13 residues. J gave up 2 bases and V 9 bases, and 6 bases lay outside the gene matches. Germline V lookup: CDR1 WSHSY, CDR2 SAAADI. In nucleotides, the CDR3 is TGCGCCAGTAGAGGGACAGGCCCCTACGAGCAGTACTTC. The encoded protein is CASRGTGPYEQYF.

The chain uses TRBV5-6 and TRBJ1-2; possible D gene TRBD1, 5 bases. The germline gives CDR1 SGHDT, CDR2 YYEEEE. This CDR3 spans 15 amino acids. The ends were cut back, 1 base at V and 4 bases at J, with 14 bases in the middle. DNA for the CDR3: TGTGCCAGCAGCTTGCCTTCGCAGGGCGGCTATGGCTACACCTTC. Translating it yields CASSLPSQGGYGYTF.